The rows below give T cell receptor beta chains drawn from one sample of a study of shared clonotypes between healthy human individuals. The data were produced by immunoSEQ multiplex PCR, yet TCRdb's version contains in-frame clones alone and is incomplete. The sample has 550,000 to 850,000 clones, approximately 72% seen once. Sequences were obtained from memory CD4+ T cells sorted from blood. These receptors originate from a woman in her thirties in good health. The CDR3 runs from the conserved cysteine through the conserved F or W. Each record gives: V gene, CDR3 length, J gene, D gene, clone size, CDR3 DNA, CDR3 protein. The D gene is left open where the match is weak. A row's size may be missing; if present it is once, few, many or a size class.

TRBV7-6	15	TRBJ2-1	-	-	TGTGCCAGCAGCTTAAGGGACAACTCCTACAATGAGCAGTTCTTC	CASSLRDNSYNEQFF
TRBV7-8	15	TRBJ2-7	-	-	TGTGCCAGCAGCTTAGATCCAGGGGCGAACTACGAGCAGTACTTC	CASSLDPGANYEQYF
TRBV6-1	14	TRBJ1-5	-	-	TGTGCCAGCAGACTGAGAGGTAGCAATCAGCCCCAGCATTTT	CASRLRGSNQPQHF
TRBV7-2	15	TRBJ2-5	-	-	TGTGCCAGCAGCTCCTATACTCGTGGAGCGGGGACCCAGTACTTC	CASSSYTRGAGTQYF
TRBV10-3	12	TRBJ2-2	-	-	TGTGTCGTAAGGGTGGCGACCGGGGAGCTGTTTTTT	CVVRVATGELFF
TRBV25-1	15	TRBJ2-7	-	-	TGTGCCAGCAGTGACCCTACTCCTGGCTCCTACGAGCAGTACTTC	CASSDPTPGSYEQYF
TRBV19	16	TRBJ1-5	-	-	TGTGCCAGTAGTATAGGGCGCACCAAGGGCAATCAGCCCCAGCATTTT	CASSIGRTKGNQPQHF
TRBV30	15	TRBJ2-7	TRBD2	-	TGTGCCTTCACCGGGACTAGCGGGAGGGCGGGGGAGCAGTACTTC	CAFTGTSGRAGEQYF
TRBV7-2	16	TRBJ2-1	-	-	TGTGCCAGCAGCAGGCAGTTAGCAACATCCTACAATGAGCAGTTCTTC	CASSRQLATSYNEQFF
TRBV9	15	TRBJ1-2	TRBD1	-	TGTGCCAGCAGCGCGCCCAAAGGGGGCGGTAGGAGCTACACCTTC	CASSAPKGGGRSYTF
TRBV11-2	12	TRBJ2-1	-	-	TGTGCCAGCAGCTTCCATGTGTATGAGCAGTTCTTC	CASSFHVYEQFF
TRBV10-2	14	TRBJ1-1	-	few	TGCGCCAGCAGTGAGTCTGGGCTGAACACTGAAGCTTTCTTT	CASSESGLNTEAFF
TRBV30	13	TRBJ1-6	-	-	TGTGCCTGGAGTGCAGGGCGGGGTTCACCCCTCCACTTT	CAWSAGRGSPLHF
TRBV7-9	16	TRBJ2-5	TRBD2	-	TGTGCCAGCAGCTCGGGACTAGTCTTTTCCCAAGAGACCCAGTACTTC	CASSSGLVFSQETQYF
TRBV5-1	13	TRBJ1-2	-	-	TGCGCCAGCAGCTTAACAGGGTCGGATGGCTACACCTTC	CASSLTGSDGYTF
TRBV5-1	15	TRBJ2-1	-	-	TGCGCCAGCAGCTGGCCAAATCCCGGTCTCAATGAGCAGTTCTTC	CASSWPNPGLNEQFF
TRBV7-3	13	TRBJ2-1	-	-	TGTGCCAGCAGCCCCGGCTCCTACAATGAGCAGTTCTTC	CASSPGSYNEQFF
TRBV6-5	14	TRBJ1-5	TRBD1	once	TGTGCCAGCATCGATGGGCAGGGGGATCAGCCCCAGCATTTT	CASIDGQGDQPQHF
TRBV10-1	14	TRBJ2-3	-	-	TGCGCCAGCAGTGCCCGGGGGATGGAGGATACGCAGTATTTT	CASSARGMEDTQYF
TRBV11-2	16	TRBJ2-3	TRBD2	-	TGTGCCAGCAGCCAGGGAGTAGCGGGAGTGGGGGATACGCAGTATTTT	CASSQGVAGVGDTQYF
TRBV23-1	17	TRBJ2-3	TRBD1	few	TGCGCCAGCAGTCGAACGAGGGACAGGGGGCGTGAAGATACGCAGTATTTT	CASSRTRDRGREDTQYF
TRBV6-1	15	TRBJ1-2	-	-	TGTGCCAGCAGTGAAGCGCGGGGGGCCGGCTATGGCTACACCTTC	CASSEARGAGYGYTF
TRBV2	11	TRBJ2-7	-	once	TGTGCCAGCAGTGGGCTCTACGAGCAGTACTTC	CASSGLYEQYF
TRBV21-1	15	TRBJ2-1	-	-	TGTGCCAGCAGCAAATCGAGGGACAGGAACAATGAGCAGTTCTTC	CASSKSRDRNNEQFF
TRBV28	15	TRBJ2-1	-	few	TGTGCCAGCAGACCTACAGGGAGGGTAGGCAATGAGCAGTTCTTC	CASRPTGRVGNEQFF
TRBV28	12	TRBJ2-7	-	-	TGTGCCAGCGGTACCAACTCCTACGAGCAGTACTTC	CASGTNSYEQYF
TRBV19	15	TRBJ1-2	-	once	TGTGCCAGTAGTATACGCGCGGGGGAGTCTTATGGCTACACCTTC	CASSIRAGESYGYTF
TRBV2	14	TRBJ1-2	-	once	TGTGCCAGCAAGCTCCGTCACAGCAACTATGGCTACACCTTC	CASKLRHSNYGYTF
TRBV11-2	16	TRBJ2-1	-	-	TGTGCCAGCAGCTCCAGGACCCCCGTGTCCGGCAATGAGCAGTTCTTC	CASSSRTPVSGNEQFF
TRBV19	14	TRBJ2-7	-	-	TGTGCCAGTAGCCTCCTAGGATCCAGAGACGAGCAGTACTTC	CASSLLGSRDEQYF
TRBV5-1	15	TRBJ2-5	TRBD2	-	TGCGCCAGCAGCCCGGGACTAGACATCTTAGAGACCCAGTACTTC	CASSPGLDILETQYF
TRBV6-5	14	TRBJ2-3	-	-	TGTGCCAGCAGCCGACGGGGGGCCACAGATACGCAGTATTTT	CASSRRGATDTQYF
TRBV14	12	TRBJ2-7	-	once	TGTGCCAGCAGCCAACTTAGGTACGAGCAGTACTTC	CASSQLRYEQYF
TRBV6-1	13	TRBJ1-5	-	many	TGTGCCAGCAGTGGTGGGGACAATCAGCCCCAGCATTTT	CASSGGDNQPQHF
TRBV28	11	TRBJ2-7	-	-	TGTGCCAGCTGGTCGACCTACGAGCAGTACTTC	CASWSTYEQYF
TRBV25-1	13	TRBJ1-2	TRBD1	-	TGTGCCAGCAGTCCTCACAGGGGGAAGGGCTACACCTTC	CASSPHRGKGYTF
TRBV11-3	13	TRBJ1-4	-	-	TGTGCCAGCAGCTTAGGGTCAGGAGGTCAACTGTTTTTT	CASSLGSGGQLFF
TRBV6-4	16	TRBJ2-1	TRBD1	-	TGTGCCAGCAGTGACTCCCAGACAGGGGGCTACAATGAGCAGTTCTTC	CASSDSQTGGYNEQFF
TRBV19	14	TRBJ2-4	TRBD1	few	TGTGCCACGACTGGGGACAGGGGGAAAAACATTCAGTACTTC	CATTGDRGKNIQYF
TRBV7-2	15	TRBJ2-1	TRBD2	-	TGTGCCAGCAGCTACGAGACTAGCGGCTACAATGAGCAGTTCTTC	CASSYETSGYNEQFF
TRBV19	16	TRBJ1-2	-	-	TGTGCCAGTAGTCTAGGGGCTGCCGGGGCGGAATACGGCTACACCTTC	CASSLGAAGAEYGYTF
TRBV19	14	TRBJ2-4	-	once	TGTGCCACCCAGCCACCGGGACACAGCGGCATTCAGTACTTC	CATQPPGHSGIQYF
TRBV19	16	TRBJ1-1	-	-	TGTGCCAGTAGTCCCTCAGGGGACGTTATCGACACTGAAGCTTTCTTT	CASSPSGDVIDTEAFF
TRBV27	14	TRBJ2-1	TRBD2	-	TGTGCCAGCAGTAGACTAGCGGGAGCGGGTGAGCAGTTCTTC	CASSRLAGAGEQFF
TRBV5-1	13	TRBJ1-5	-	-	TGCGCCAGCAGCAGGGACAGCAATCAGCCCCAGCATTTT	CASSRDSNQPQHF
TRBV11-1	18	TRBJ2-2	-	-	TGTGCCAGCAGCTCATTAGTGGGACTCACATCGATGACCGGGGAGCTGTTTTTT	CASSSLVGLTSMTGELFF
TRBV6-1	12	TRBJ2-7	TRBD1	-	TGTGCCGGGGACAGGGAAGGAAACGAGCAGTACTTC	CAGDREGNEQYF
TRBV6-1	14	TRBJ2-7	-	-	TGTGCCAGCAGTGAATGGACAGGGAGGGGCGAGCAGTACTTC	CASSEWTGRGEQYF
TRBV7-9	17	TRBJ2-6	-	few	TGTGCCACTCGGACAGCCCAAGGGTACTCTGGGGCCAACGTCCTGACTTTC	CATRTAQGYSGANVLTF
TRBV7-9	15	TRBJ2-2	-	-	TGTGCCAGCAGCTTCACCGGGACACTCACCGGGGAGCTGTTTTTT	CASSFTGTLTGELFF